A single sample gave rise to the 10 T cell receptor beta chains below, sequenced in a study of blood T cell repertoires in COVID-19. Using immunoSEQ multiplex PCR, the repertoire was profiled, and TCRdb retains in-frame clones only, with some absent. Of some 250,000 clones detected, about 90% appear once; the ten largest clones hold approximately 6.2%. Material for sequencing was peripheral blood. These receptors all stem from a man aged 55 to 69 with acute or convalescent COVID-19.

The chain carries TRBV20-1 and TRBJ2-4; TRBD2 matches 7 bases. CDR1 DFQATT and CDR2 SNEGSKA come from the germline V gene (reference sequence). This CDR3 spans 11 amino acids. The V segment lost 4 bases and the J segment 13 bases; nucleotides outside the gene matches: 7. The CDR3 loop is CSATGGDAQYF. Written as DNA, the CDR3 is TGCAGTGCTACTGGGGGGGATGCGCAGTACTTC.

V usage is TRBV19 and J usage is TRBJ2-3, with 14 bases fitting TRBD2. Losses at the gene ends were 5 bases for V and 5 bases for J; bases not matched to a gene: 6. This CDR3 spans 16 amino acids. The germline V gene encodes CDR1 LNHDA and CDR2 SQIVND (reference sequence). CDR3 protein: CASSLTGTSGRDTQYF. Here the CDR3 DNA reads TGTGCCAGTAGTCTAACCGGGACTAGCGGGAGAGATACGCAGTATTTT.

The CDR3 spells CASSQLRAASAPGANVLTF. The DNA for the CDR3 is TGTGCCAGCAGTCAACTCAGGGCTGCGAGTGCCCCTGGGGCCAACGTCCTGACTTTC. The chain recombines TRBV6-6 with TRBJ2-6; TRBD1 might be the D (5 bases). Trimming shortened V by 5 bases and J by 2 bases, and 22 bases separated the two germline ends. Germline V gene data show CDR1 as MNHNY and CDR2 as SVGAGI (reference sequence). This CDR3 comprises 19 residues.

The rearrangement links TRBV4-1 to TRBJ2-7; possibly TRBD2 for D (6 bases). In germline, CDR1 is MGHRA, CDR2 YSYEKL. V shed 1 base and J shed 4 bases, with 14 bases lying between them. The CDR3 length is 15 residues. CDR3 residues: CASSQGGSGRYEQYF. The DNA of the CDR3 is TGCGCCAGCAGCCAAGGAGGATCAGGGAGGTACGAGCAGTACTTC.

CDR3 nucleotide sequence: TGTGCCAGCAGCTTAAACGCGGGGCGGAACACCGGGGAGCTGTTTTTT. Residues: CASSLNAGRNTGELFF. V gene TRBV7-2 combines with J gene TRBJ2-2; perhaps TRBD2 as D (6 bases). The germline CDR1 and CDR2 sequences are SGHTA and FQGNSA. The CDR3 runs to 16 residues. V was clipped by 2 bases and J by 1 base, with 11 bases between them.

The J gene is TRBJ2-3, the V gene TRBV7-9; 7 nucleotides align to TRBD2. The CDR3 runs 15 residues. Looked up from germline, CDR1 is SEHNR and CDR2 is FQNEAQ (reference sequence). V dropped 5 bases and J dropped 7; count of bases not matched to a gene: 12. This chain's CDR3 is CASSPRGGSVNTQYF. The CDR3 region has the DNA TGTGCCAGCAGCCCTCGGGGCGGGAGTGTAAATACGCAGTATTTT.

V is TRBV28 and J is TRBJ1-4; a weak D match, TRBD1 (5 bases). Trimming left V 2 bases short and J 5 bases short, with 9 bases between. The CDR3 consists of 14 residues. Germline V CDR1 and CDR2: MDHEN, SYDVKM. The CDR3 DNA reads TGTGCCAGCAGTTTAAGGGGATCAAATGAAAAACTGTTTTTT. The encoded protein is CASSLRGSNEKLFF.

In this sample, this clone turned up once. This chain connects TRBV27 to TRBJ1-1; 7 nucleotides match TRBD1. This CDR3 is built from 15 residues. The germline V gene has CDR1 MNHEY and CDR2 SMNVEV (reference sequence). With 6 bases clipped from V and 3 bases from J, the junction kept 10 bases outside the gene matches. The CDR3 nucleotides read TGTGCCAGCAGGCTGGACAGGTTGGGCCACACTGAAGCTTTCTTT. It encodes CASRLDRLGHTEAFF.

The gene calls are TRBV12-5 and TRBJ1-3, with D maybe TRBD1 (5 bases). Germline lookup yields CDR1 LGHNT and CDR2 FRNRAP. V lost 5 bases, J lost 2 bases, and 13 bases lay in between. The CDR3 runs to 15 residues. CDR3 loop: CASGLRGRTGNTIYF. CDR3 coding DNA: TGTGCTAGTGGTCTTCGGGGGAGGACTGGAAACACCATATATTTT.

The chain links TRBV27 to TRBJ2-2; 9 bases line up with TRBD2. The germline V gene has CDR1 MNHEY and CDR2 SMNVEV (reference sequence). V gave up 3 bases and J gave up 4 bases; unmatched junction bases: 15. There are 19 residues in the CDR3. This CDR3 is CASSLAPFGGRAGTGELFF. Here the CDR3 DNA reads TGTGCCAGCAGTTTGGCCCCTTTCGGCGGGAGGGCCGGCACCGGGGAGCTGTTTTTT.